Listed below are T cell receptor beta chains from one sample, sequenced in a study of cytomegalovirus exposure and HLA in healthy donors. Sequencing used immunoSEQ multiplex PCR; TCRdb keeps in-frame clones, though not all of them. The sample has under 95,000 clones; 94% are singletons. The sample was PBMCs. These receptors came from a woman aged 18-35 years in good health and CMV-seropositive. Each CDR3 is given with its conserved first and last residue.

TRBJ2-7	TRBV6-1	CASIGNSYEQYF
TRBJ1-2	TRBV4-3	CASSQVSDVGYGYTF
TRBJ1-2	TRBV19	CASSIDLARGYGYTF
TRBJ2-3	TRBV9	CASSPPGGLADTQYF
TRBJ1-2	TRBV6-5	CASSWTAYGYTF
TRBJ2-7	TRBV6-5	CASGGQSPAYEQYF
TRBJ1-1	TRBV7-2	CASSPQVTPFYTEAFF
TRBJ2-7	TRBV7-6	CASSLRESGQGRYEQYF
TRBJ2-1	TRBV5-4	CASSLERETGYNEQFF
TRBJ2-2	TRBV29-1	CSVSHTGELFF
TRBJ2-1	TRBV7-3	CASSLSAGGYNEQFF
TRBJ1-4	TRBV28	CASSLFFGLGDEKLFF
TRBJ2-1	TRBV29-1	CSVEEGAAGRGPFF
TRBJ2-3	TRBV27	CASSLLGGMGTDTQYF
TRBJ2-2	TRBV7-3	CASSPQGAGELFF
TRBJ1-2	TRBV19	CASSGSGYTF
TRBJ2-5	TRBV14	CASSQGSPGLAGERETQYF
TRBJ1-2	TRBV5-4	CASSPRPGNYGYTF